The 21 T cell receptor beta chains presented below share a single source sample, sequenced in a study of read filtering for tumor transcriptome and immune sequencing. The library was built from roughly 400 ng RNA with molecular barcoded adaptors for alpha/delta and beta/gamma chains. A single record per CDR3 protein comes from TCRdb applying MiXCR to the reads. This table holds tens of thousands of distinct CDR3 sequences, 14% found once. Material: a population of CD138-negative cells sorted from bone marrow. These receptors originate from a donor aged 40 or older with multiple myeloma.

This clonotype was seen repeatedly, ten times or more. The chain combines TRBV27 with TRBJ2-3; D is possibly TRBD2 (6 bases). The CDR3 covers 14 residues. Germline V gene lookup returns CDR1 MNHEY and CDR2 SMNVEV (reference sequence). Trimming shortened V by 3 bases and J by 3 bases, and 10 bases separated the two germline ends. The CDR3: CASSFGGKTDTQYF. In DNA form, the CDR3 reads TGTGCCAGCAGTTTTGGCGGGAAGACAGATACGCAGTATTTT.

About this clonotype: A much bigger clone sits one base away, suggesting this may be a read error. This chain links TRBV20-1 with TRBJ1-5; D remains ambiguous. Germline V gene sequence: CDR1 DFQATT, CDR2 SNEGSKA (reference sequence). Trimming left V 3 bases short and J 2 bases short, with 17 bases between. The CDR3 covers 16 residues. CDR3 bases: TGCAGTGCTAGGGTCCGGCGGGGAGTCGGCAATCAGCCCCAGCATTTT. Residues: CSARVRRGVGNQPQHF.

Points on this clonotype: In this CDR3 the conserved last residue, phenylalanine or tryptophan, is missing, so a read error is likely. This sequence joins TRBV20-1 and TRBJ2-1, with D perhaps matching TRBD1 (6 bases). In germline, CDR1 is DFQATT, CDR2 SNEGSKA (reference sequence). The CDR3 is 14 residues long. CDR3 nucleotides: TGCAGTGCTCAGACAGGTGAGAGCTACAATGAACAGTTCCTC. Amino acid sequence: CSAQTGESYNEQFL.

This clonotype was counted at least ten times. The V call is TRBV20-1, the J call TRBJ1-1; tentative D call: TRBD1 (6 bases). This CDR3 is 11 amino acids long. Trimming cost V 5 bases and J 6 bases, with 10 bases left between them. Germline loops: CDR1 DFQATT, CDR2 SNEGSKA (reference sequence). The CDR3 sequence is CSAQRGAEAFF. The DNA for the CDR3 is TGCAGTGCTCAGAGGGGGGCTGAAGCTTTCTTT.

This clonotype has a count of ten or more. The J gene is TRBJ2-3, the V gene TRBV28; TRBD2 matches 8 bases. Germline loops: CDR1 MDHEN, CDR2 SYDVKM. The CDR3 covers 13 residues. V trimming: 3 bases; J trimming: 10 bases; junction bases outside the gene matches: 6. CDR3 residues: CASSFGTSWAQYF. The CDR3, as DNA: TGTGCCAGCAGTTTCGGGACTAGTTGGGCGCAGTATTTT.

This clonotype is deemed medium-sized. The CDR3 bases are TGTGCCAGCAGCCAAGCGTTTAGCGGGGGGAACACCGGGGAGCTGTTTTTT. Translating gives CASSQAFSGGNTGELFF. The gene calls are TRBV4-2 and TRBJ2-2, with TRBD2 matching 9 bases. CDR3 length: 17 amino acids. Germline V lookup: CDR1 LGHNA, CDR2 YNFKEQ. The junction had 4 bases not matched to a gene; V was cut back by 1 base and J by 1 base.

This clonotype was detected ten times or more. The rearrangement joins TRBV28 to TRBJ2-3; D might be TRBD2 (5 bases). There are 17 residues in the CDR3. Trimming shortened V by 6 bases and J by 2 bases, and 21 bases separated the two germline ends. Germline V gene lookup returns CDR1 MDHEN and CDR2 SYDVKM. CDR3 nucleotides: TGTGCCAGCAGCCCGTTTTTTCTAGCCGGCGACACAGATACGCAGTATTTT. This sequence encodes CASSPFFLAGDTDTQYF.

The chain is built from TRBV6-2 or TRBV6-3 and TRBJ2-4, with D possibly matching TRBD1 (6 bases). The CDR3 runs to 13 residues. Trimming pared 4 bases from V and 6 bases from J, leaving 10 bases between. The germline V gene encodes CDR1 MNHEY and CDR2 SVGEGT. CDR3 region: CASSSGQRNIQYF. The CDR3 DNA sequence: TGTGCCAGCAGTTCTGGACAGAGAAACATTCAGTACTTC.

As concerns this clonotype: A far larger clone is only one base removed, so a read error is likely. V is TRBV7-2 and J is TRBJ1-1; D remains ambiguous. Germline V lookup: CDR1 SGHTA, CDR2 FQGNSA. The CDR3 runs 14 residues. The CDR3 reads CASSQTLTLTEALF. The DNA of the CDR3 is TGTGCCAGCAGCCAAACGTTAACTTTGACTGAAGCTCTCTTT.

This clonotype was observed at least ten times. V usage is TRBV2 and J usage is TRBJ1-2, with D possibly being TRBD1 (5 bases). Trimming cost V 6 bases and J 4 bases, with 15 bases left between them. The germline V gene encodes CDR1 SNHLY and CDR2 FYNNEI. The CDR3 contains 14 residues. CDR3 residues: CASSPGPDSYGYTF. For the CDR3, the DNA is TGTGCCAGCAGCCCGGGACCTGATAGCTATGGCTACACCTTC.

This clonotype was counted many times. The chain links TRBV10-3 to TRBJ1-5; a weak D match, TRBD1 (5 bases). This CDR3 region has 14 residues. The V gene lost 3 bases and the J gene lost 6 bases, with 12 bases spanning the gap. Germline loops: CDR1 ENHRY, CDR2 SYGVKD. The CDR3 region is CAISDLGEGQPQHF. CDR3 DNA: TGTGCCATCAGTGATTTGGGGGAGGGTCAGCCCCAGCATTTT.

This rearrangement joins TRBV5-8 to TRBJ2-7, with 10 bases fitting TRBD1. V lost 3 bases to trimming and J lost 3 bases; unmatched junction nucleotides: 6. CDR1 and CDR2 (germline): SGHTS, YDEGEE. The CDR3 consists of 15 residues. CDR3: CASSSWDRGFYEQYF. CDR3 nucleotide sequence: TGTGCCAGCAGCTCCTGGGACAGGGGCTTCTACGAGCAGTACTTC.

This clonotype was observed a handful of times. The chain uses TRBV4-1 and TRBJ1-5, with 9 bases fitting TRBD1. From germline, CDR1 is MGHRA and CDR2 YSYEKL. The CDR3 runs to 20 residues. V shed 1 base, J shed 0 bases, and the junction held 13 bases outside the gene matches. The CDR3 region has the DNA TGCGCCAGCAGCCAAGTCCATATGGGGACAGGGCAATATAGCAATCAGCCCCAGCATTTT. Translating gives CASSQVHMGTGQYSNQPQHF.

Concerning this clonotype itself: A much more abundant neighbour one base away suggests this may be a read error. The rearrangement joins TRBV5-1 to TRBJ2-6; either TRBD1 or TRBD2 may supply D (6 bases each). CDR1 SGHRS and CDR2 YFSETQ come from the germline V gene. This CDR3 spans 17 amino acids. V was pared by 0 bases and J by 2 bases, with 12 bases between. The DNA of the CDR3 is TGCGCCAGCAGCTTGGCCTTGGGGGGCCCTGGGGCCAACGTCCTGACTTTC. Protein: CASSLALGGPGANVLTF.

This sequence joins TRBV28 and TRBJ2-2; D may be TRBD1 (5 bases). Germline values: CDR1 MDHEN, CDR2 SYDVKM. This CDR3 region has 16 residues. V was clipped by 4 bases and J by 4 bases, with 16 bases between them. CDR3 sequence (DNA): TGTGCCAGCAGTTCCTTCTTTGCAACAGGCACCGGGGAGCTGTTTTTT. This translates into CASSSFFATGTGELFF.

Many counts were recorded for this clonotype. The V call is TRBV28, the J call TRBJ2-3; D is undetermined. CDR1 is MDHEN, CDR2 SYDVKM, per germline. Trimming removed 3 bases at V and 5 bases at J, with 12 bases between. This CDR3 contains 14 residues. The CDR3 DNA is TGTGCCAGCAGTTTTTCGAGGCGTGGAGATACGCAGTATTTT. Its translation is CASSFSRRGDTQYF.

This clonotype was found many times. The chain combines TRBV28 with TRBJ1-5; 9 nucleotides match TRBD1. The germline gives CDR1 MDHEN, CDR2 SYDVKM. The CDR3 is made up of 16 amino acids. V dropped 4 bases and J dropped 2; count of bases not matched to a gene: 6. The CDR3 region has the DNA TGTGCCAGCAGTTGGGCGCGGACAGGGGGCAATCAGCCCCAGCATTTT. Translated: CASSWARTGGNQPQHF.

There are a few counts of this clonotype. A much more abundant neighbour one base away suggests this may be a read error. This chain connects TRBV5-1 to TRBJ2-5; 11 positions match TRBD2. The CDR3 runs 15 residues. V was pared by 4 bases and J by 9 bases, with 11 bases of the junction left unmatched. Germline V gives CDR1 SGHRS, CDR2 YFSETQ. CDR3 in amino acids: CASSLGLAEVEAQYF. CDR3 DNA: TGCGCCAGCAGCCTGGGACTAGCGGAGGTTGAGGCCCAGTACTTC.

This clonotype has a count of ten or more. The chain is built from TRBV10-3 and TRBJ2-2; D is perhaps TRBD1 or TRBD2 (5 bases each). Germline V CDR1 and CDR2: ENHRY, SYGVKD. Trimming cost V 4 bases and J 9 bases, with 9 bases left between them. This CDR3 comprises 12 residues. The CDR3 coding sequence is TGTGCCATCAGTGCGGGGCCAAGGGAGCTGTTTTTT. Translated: CAISAGPRELFF.

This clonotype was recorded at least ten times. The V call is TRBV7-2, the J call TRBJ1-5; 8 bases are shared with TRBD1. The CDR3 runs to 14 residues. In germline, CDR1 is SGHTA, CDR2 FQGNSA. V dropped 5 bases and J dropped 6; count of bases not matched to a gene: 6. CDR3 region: CASSERTGFQPQHF. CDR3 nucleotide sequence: TGTGCCAGCAGCGAAAGGACAGGGTTTCAGCCCCAGCATTTT.

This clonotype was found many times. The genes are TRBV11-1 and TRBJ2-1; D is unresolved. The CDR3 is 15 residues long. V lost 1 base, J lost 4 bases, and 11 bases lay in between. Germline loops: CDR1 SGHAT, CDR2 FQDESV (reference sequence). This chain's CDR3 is CASSLVGSPYNEQFF. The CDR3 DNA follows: TGTGCCAGCAGCTTAGTGGGTAGCCCTTACAATGAGCAGTTCTTC.